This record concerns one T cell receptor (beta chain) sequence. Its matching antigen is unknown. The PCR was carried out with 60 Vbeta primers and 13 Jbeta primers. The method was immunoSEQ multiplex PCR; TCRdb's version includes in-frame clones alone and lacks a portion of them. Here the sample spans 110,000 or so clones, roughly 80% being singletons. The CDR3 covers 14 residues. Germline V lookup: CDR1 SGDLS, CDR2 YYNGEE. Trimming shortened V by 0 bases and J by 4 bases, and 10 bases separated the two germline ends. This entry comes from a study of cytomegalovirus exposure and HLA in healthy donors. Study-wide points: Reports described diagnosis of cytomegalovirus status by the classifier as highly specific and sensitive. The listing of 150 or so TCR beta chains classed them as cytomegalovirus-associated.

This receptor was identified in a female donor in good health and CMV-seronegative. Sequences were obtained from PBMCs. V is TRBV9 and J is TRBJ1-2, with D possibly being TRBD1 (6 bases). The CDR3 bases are TGTGCCAGCAGCGTAGGACAGGCCGCCTATGGCTACACCTTC. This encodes CASSVGQAAYGYTF. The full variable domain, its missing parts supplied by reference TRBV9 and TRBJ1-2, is DSGVTQTPKHLITATGQRVTLRCSPRSGDLSVYWYQQSLDQGLQFLIQYYNGEERAKGNILERFSAQQFPDLHSELNLSSLELGDSALYFCASSVGQAAYGYTFGSGTRLTVV.